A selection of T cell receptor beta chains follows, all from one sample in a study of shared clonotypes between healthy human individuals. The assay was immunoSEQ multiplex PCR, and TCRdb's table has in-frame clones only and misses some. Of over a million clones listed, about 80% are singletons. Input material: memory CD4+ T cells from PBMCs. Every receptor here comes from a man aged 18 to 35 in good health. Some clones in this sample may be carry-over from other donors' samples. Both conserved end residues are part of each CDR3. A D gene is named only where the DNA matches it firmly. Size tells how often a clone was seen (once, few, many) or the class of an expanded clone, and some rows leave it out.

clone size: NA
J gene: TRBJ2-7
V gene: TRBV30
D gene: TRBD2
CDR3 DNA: TGTGCCTGGATTTCCCTAGCGGAGGAGCTTACCTACGAGCAGTACTTC
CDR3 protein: CAWISLAEELTYEQYF

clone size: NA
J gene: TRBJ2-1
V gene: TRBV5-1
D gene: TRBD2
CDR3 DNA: TGCGCCAGCAGCCCAACTAGCGGGGGTTACAATGAGCAGTTCTTC
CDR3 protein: CASSPTSGGYNEQFF

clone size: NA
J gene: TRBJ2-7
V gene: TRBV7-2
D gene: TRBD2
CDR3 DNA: TGTGCCAGCAGCCTACGACTAGCAGGGTACGAGCAGTACTTC
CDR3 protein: CASSLRLAGYEQYF

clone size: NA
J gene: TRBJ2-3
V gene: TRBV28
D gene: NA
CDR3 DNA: TGTGCCAGCAGTTTAAGTTCTGCCACAGATACGCAGTATTTT
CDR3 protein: CASSLSSATDTQYF

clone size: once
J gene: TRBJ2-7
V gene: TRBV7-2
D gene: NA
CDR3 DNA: TGTGCCAGCAGCTTAGCCTCGACATACTTAGGCGAGCAGTACTTC
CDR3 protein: CASSLASTYLGEQYF

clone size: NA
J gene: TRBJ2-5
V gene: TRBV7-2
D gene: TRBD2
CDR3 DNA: TGTGCCAGCACCCCCGCGGGGGCGGGAGGGGGGGAGACCCAGTACTTC
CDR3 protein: CASTPAGAGGGETQYF

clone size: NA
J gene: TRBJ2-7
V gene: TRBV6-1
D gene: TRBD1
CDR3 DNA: TGTGCCAGCAGCTCCGGGACAGGGGGCTACGAGCAGTACTTC
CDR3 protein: CASSSGTGGYEQYF

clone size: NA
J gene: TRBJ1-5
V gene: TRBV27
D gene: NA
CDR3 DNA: TGTGCCAGCAGTTGGGGACCGGGGGCTAATCAGCCCCAGCATTTT
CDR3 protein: CASSWGPGANQPQHF

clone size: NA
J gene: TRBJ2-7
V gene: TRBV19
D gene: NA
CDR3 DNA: TGTGCCAGTCACCAAGCAGGCTTCTACGAGCAGTACTTC
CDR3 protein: CASHQAGFYEQYF

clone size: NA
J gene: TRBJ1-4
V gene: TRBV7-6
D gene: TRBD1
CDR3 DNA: TGTGCCAGCAGCTCCCGGACAGGTGAAAAACTGTTTTTT
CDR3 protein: CASSSRTGEKLFF

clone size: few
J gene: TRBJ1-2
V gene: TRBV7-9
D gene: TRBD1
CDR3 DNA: TGTGCCAGCAGTCAAGGGTTCGGACAGGGGGCGAGGGATGGCTACACCTTC
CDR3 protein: CASSQGFGQGARDGYTF

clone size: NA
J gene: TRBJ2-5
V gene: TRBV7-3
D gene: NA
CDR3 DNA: TGTGCCAGCAGCTTAGATTCAGTCGGACGCCAGTACTTC
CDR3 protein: CASSLDSVGRQYF

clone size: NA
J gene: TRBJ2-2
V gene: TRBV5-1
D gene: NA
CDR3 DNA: TGCGCCAGCAACGATTACCGGGACATTTCGTTCGGGGAGCTGTTTTTT
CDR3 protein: CASNDYRDISFGELFF

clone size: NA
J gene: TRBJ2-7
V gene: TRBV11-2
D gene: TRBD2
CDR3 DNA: TGTGCCAGCAGCTCCCTGGGACTAGCGGGCTCCTACGAGCAGTACTTC
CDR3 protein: CASSSLGLAGSYEQYF

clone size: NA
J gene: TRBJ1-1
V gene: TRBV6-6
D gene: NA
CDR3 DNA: TGTGCCAGCAGTGACCCCCCCTCCGCTGAAGCTTTCTTT
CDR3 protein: CASSDPPSAEAFF

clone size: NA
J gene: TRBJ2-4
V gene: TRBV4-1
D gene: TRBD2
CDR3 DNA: TGCGCCAGCAGCCAAGTCGCAGGACTAGCGGAGCTAGCCAAAAACATTCAGTACTTC
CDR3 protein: CASSQVAGLAELAKNIQYF

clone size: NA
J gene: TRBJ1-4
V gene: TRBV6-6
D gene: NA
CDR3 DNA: TGTGCCAGCAGTGCCCGGAGGGGGGAACTGTTTTTT
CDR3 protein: CASSARRGELFF

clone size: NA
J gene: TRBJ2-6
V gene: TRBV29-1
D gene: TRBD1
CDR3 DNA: TGCAGCGTATCACAGGGGCCCGGGGCCAACGTCCTGACTTTC
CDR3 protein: CSVSQGPGANVLTF